These 9 T cell receptor beta chains originate from one sample sequenced in a study of blood T cell repertoires in COVID-19. Measured with immunoSEQ multiplex PCR; TCRdb has only the in-frame clones, and not every one. This table holds approximately 300,000 clones, about 90% found once. Sequencing was carried out using peripheral blood. The receptors stem from a woman aged 50 to 65 with COVID-19, enrolled during active disease.

The gene calls are TRBV11-2 and TRBJ2-2, with TRBD2 matching over 9 bases. This CDR3 is built from 17 residues. The V and J ends lost 5 bases and 7 bases, in that order; junction bases with no gene match: 14. The germline gives CDR1 SGHAT, CDR2 FQNNGV. CDR3 residues: CASSRNSREGAGGELFF. CDR3 nucleotides: TGTGCCAGCAGCCGTAACTCGCGGGAGGGCGCCGGCGGGGAGCTGTTTTTT.

In this sample, this clone turned up once. V is TRBV5-1 and J is TRBJ2-5, with 8 positions matching TRBD1. CDR1 and CDR2 from the germline V gene are SGHRS and YFSETQ. There are 16 residues in the CDR3. Trimming removed 2 bases from V and 4 bases from J; junction bases left unmatched: 10. CDR3 bases: TGCGCCAGCAGCTTATTCGGCGGACAGGGACGAGAGACCCAGTACTTC. Its protein product is CASSLFGGQGRETQYF.

This clone was detected only a few times. The V call is TRBV7-9, the J call TRBJ1-5; maybe TRBD1 (5 bases). The CDR3 is 14 amino acids. Germline assignment: CDR1 SEHNR and CDR2 FQNEAQ (reference sequence). V lost 2 bases to trimming and J lost 4 bases, with 9 bases between them. The CDR3 here is CASSLSGGNQPQHF. The CDR3 nucleotides are TGTGCCAGCAGCTTAAGCGGGGGGAATCAGCCCCAGCATTTT.

The chain is built from TRBV7-9 and TRBJ2-7; D might be TRBD2 (6 bases). Germline V gene sequence: CDR1 SEHNR, CDR2 FQNEAQ (reference sequence). The ends were cut back, 1 base at V and 4 bases at J, with 14 bases in the middle. The CDR3 has 15 amino acids. This CDR3 reads CASSLVYSSAYEQYF. The CDR3 bases are TGTGCCAGCAGCTTAGTTTACTCTAGCGCGTACGAGCAGTACTTC. Full variable domain (outside the CDR3, taken from reference TRBV7-9 and TRBJ2-7): DTGVSQNPRHKITKRGQNVTFRCDPISEHNRLYWYRQTLGQGPEFLTYFQNEAQLEKSRLLSDRFSAERPKGSFSTLEIQRTEQGDSAMYLCASSLVYSSAYEQYFGPGTRLTVT.

V gene TRBV6-2 or TRBV6-3 combines with J gene TRBJ2-7; the D gene is possibly TRBD2 (5 bases). CDR3 size: 17 residues. V lost 0 bases, J lost 6 bases, and 21 bases lay in between. Germline CDR1 MNHEY, CDR2 SVGEGT. CDR3 sequence reads: CASSYSKWESGGREQYF. The CDR3 DNA is TGTGCCAGCAGTTACTCGAAGTGGGAGAGTGGCGGTCGCGAGCAGTACTTC.

The chain is built from TRBV5-6 and TRBJ2-1; TRBD1 might be the D (6 bases). The CDR3 contains 18 residues. The germline V gene has CDR1 SGHDT and CDR2 YYEEEE. The V end lost 2 bases, the J end lost 10 bases, and 28 bases lay between the germline ends. CDR3 nucleotides: TGTGCCAGCAGCTTAAAGTACCAGCAGGGGCCCAATTTTAGGGAGCAGTTCTTC. As protein: CASSLKYQQGPNFREQFF.

The V gene is TRBV29-1, the J gene TRBJ2-1, with 14 bases that match TRBD2. The germline V gene encodes CDR1 SQVTM and CDR2 ANQGSEA. The CDR3 extends over 15 amino acids. V was clipped by 4 bases and J by 9 bases; unmatched bases: 8. CDR3 sequence reads: CSVGVGLAGGSEQFF. The DNA of the CDR3 is TGCAGCGTTGGCGTCGGACTAGCGGGGGGCAGTGAGCAGTTCTTC.

The chain couples TRBV11-3 to TRBJ2-1; TRBD1 is a possible D gene (7 bases). The V and J ends lost 6 bases and 2 bases respectively, with 17 bases between them. Germline V gene lookup returns CDR1 SGHNT and CDR2 YENEEA. The CDR3 loop spans 16 amino acids. The CDR3 DNA reads TGTGCCAGCAGTCAGGGGGGAATCAACACCTACAATGAGCAGTTCTTC. Its translation: CASSQGGINTYNEQFF.

The chain joins TRBV7-6 to TRBJ2-1, with 7 bases fitting TRBD1. J lost 2 bases, V lost 1 base, and 2 bases had no gene match. The CDR3 loop spans 15 amino acids. Germline V gives CDR1 SGHVS, CDR2 FNYEAQ. The CDR3 loop is CASSLEGTAYNEQFF. The CDR3 DNA sequence: TGTGCCAGCAGCTTAGAAGGGACAGCCTACAATGAGCAGTTCTTC.